This passage covers 20 T cell receptor beta chains from one sample sequenced in a study of T cells in women clearing cervical HPV infection. Clones were sequenced by immunoSEQ multiplex PCR, and TCRdb holds only the in-frame ones, with some missing. Its table lists tens of thousands of clones. Sequenced sample: blood buffy coat. These receptors were taken from a woman between 18 and 70 years old with a cervical HPV16 infection that either progressed to CIN3+ or cleared (not recorded which).

About this clone itself: The read stops 3 residues short of the end of the CDR3; the missing end is completed from the germline J gene. This chain uses TRBV7-9 with TRBJ2-3, with D possibly TRBD2 on 6 matching bases. The germline V gene encodes CDR1 SEHNR and CDR2 FQNEAQ (reference sequence). This CDR3 has 13 residues. Trimming shortened V by 8 bases and J by 1 base, and 10 bases separated the two germline ends. CDR3 residues: CASGGGGTDTQYF. The part of the CDR3 DNA that was read is TGTGCCAGCGGCGGAGGGGGCACAGATACG.

In the case of this clone: The read halts 3 residues ahead of the CDR3 end, with the missing end drawn from the germline J gene. The J gene is TRBJ2-4, the V gene TRBV18; TRBD1 is a possible D gene (5 bases). The CDR3 extends over 13 amino acids. Germline V gene sequence: CDR1 KGHSH, CDR2 LQKENI. The CDR3 DNA, read in part, is TGTGCCAGCCAAGACAGTGCTAACTATGGT. Translating it yields CASQDSANYG. The whole CDR3 protein reads CASQDSANYGQYF.

In the case of this clone: The DNA ends 3 residues before the CDR3 does, and the rest of the CDR3 is filled in from the germline J gene. V and J are TRBV2 and TRBJ1-2; D remains unclear. This CDR3 spans 15 amino acids. The V end lost 6 bases, the J end lost 0 bases, and 14 bases lay between the germline ends. Germline-derived CDR1 and CDR2 are SNHLY and FYNNEI. The CDR3 protein is CASSLRPTANYGYTF. The DNA read from the CDR3 is TGTGCCAGCAGCTTAAGACCGACTGCTAACTATGGC.

This chain's CDR3 is CAWRGNTEAFF. The CDR3 DNA, read in part, is TGTGCCTGGAGAGGGAACACTGAA. This rearrangement joins TRBV30 to TRBJ1-1, with unresolved D. The DNA ends 3 residues before the CDR3 does, and the rest of the CDR3 is filled in from the germline J gene. This CDR3 is 11 amino acids long. Germline loops: CDR1 GTSNPN, CDR2 SVGIG (reference sequence). Trimming left V 3 bases short and J 1 base short, with 3 bases between. Drawing the rest from reference TRBV30 and TRBJ1-1, the complete variable domain is SQTIHQWPATLVQPVGSPLSLECTVEGTSNPNLYWYRQAAGRGLQLLFYSVGIGQISSEVPQNLSASRPQDRQFILSSKKLLLSDSGFYLCAWRGNTEAFFGQGTRLTVV.

Comment on this clone: The DNA ends 3 residues before the CDR3 does, and the rest of the CDR3 is filled in from the germline J gene. The gene calls are TRBV10-2 and TRBJ2-1, with 14 bases lining up with TRBD2. The germline CDR1 and CDR2 sequences are WSHSY and SAAADI. V gave up 6 bases and J gave up 8 bases; unmatched junction bases: 12. The CDR3 length is 17 residues. CDR3 sequence reads: CASSEPGLAGVEDEQFF. The part of the CDR3 DNA that was read is TGCGCCAGCAGCGAGCCGGGACTAGCGGGAGTAGAGGATGAG.

With regard to this clone: From the germline J gene comes the end of the CDR3, since the read stops 3 residues before it. The V and J genes are TRBV19 and TRBJ1-5, with TRBD1 identical over 9 bases. Trimming cost V 5 bases and J 4 bases; bases outside gene matches: 9. Germline loops: CDR1 LNHDA, CDR2 SQIVND (reference sequence). This CDR3 spans 16 amino acids. CDR3 in amino acids: CASSPKGQGSNQPQHF. Incomplete CDR3 DNA: TGTGCCAGTAGTCCCAAGGGACAGGGTTCAAATCAGCCC.

Notes on this clone: The CDR3 end is not reached by the read, which stops 3 residues before it; the germline J gene fills it in. The chain couples TRBV6-4 to TRBJ2-3, with D possibly matching TRBD1 (5 bases). The CDR3 is 14 residues long. Germline-derived CDR1 and CDR2 are MRHNA and SNTAGT. V lost 4 bases, J lost 4 bases, and 12 bases lay in between. CDR3 DNA (partial): TGTGCCAGCAGTGGAAGCGAAGGGGCAGATACG. As protein: CASSGSEGADT. The CDR3 in full is CASSGSEGADTQYF.

As to this clone: The read gets to within 3 residues of the CDR3 end, and the germline J gene fills in the rest. The chain joins TRBV5-3 to TRBJ1-4; possibly TRBD1 for D (5 bases). TRBV5-3 is sorted into the ORF group, with uncertain function. This CDR3 is 13 amino acids long. Trimming cost V 3 bases and J 7 bases, with 10 bases left between them. The chain's CDR3 is CARSWGGSEKLFF. The CDR3 DNA, read in part, is TGTGCCAGAAGCTGGGGGGGTTCTGAAAAA.

This clone is called medium-sized based on its frequency. The CDR3 end lies 3 residues beyond the end of the read and is filled in from the germline J gene. The rearrangement joins TRBV18 to TRBJ2-5; D is possibly TRBD2 (5 bases). V dropped 1 base and J dropped 0 bases, with 12 bases sitting between them. This CDR3 region has 16 residues. The germline V gene has CDR1 KGHSH and CDR2 LQKENI. The chain's CDR3 is CASSPRRAEYQETQYF. The CDR3 bases that were read are TGTGCCAGCTCACCACGGCGAGCGGAGTACCAAGAGACC.

As to this clone: The read gets to within 3 residues of the CDR3 end, and the germline J gene fills in the rest. This chain joins TRBV15 and TRBJ1-4; TRBD1 might be the D (6 bases). The germline V gene encodes CDR1 LNHNV and CDR2 YYDKDF (reference sequence). The CDR3 has 14 residues. Trimming removed 1 base at V and 7 bases at J, with 10 bases between. The covered CDR3 bases are TGTGCCACCAGCAGAGGACAGGAGGCTGAAAAA. The encoded protein is CATSRGQEAEK. The whole CDR3 is CATSRGQEAEKLFF.

For this clone: The read comes to an end 3 residues before the CDR3 does, leaving the germline J gene to fill in the end. The chain employs TRBV18 and TRBJ2-3, with TRBD2 as a possible D gene (6 bases). Trimming left V 1 base short and J 5 bases short, with 13 bases between. Germline CDR1 KGHSH, CDR2 LQKENI. The CDR3 contains 15 residues. CDR3 bases read: TGTGCCAGCTCACCACGGGACTTTAGGGGAGATACG. Protein sequence: CASSPRDFRGDT. In full, the CDR3 is CASSPRDFRGDTQYF.

A remark on this clone: The sequenced fragment ends 3 residues before the CDR3 boundary, so the rest is inferred from the germline J gene. This chain links TRBV19 with TRBJ1-2, with 7 nucleotides matching TRBD1. CDR3 length: 16 amino acids. CDR1 is LNHDA, CDR2 SQIVND, per germline (reference sequence). Incomplete CDR3 DNA: TGTGCCAGTAGTCTCGGGACAGAGGGCCGAATAAGAGGC. Its translation: CASSLGTEGRIRG. The full CDR3 sequence reads CASSLGTEGRIRGYTF.

This clone is medium-sized by frequency. This chain's CDR3 is CASSPTNGVYGTDTQYF. CDR3 bases read: TGTGCCAGCTCACCAACCAACGGGGTTTACGGCACAGATACG. The rearrangement joins TRBV18 to TRBJ2-3, with D possibly TRBD2 on 5 matching bases. The CDR3 is cut off 3 residues early in the read; its end comes from the germline J gene. Germline CDR1 is KGHSH and CDR2 is LQKENI. This CDR3 region has 17 residues. V shed 2 bases and J shed 1 base, with 16 bases lying between them. Full variable domain (outside the CDR3, taken from reference TRBV18 and TRBJ2-3): NAGVMQNPRHLVRRRGQEARLRCSPMKGHSHVYWYRQLPEEGLKFMVYLQKENIIDESGMPKERFSAEFPKEGPSILRIQQVVRGDSAAYFCASSPTNGVYGTDTQYFGPGTRLTVL.

With regard to this clone: The read ends 3 residues early relative to the CDR3; the germline J gene fills the gap. This rearrangement joins TRBV18 to TRBJ1-1, with D uncertain. V gave up 6 bases and J gave up 1 base, with 6 bases separating them. The CDR3 length is 12 residues. Germline CDR1 is KGHSH and CDR2 is LQKENI. Incomplete CDR3 DNA: TGTGCCAGCTCGACGGGGAACACTGAA. Its protein is CASSTGNTE. The CDR3 as a whole reads CASSTGNTEAFF.

In regard to this clone: The read ends 3 residues before the CDR3 terminus; that terminus is restored from the germline J gene. The rearrangement joins TRBV20-1 to TRBJ1-1, with a tentative D call TRBD1 (5 bases). The V gene's germline CDR1 is DFQATT and CDR2 SNEGSKA (reference sequence). The ends were cut back, 5 bases at V and 3 bases at J, with 7 bases in the middle. The CDR3 consists of 11 residues. The sequenced part of the CDR3 DNA is TGCAGTGCTCGGGACTACACTGAA. It translates to CSARDYTE. The entire CDR3 is CSARDYTEAFF.

On this clone itself: The CDR3 goes on 3 residues after the read ends, and that part is filled in from the germline J gene. V usage is TRBV20-1 and J usage is TRBJ1-2, with a possible D match to TRBD1 (5 bases). The germline V and J ends were trimmed by 7 bases and 3 bases, with 12 bases remaining between them. This CDR3 is built from 12 residues. Germline CDR1 and CDR2: DFQATT and SNEGSKA (reference sequence). Partial CDR3 DNA: TGCAGTGTGGTGGGGGGAGACTATGGC. Its translation: CSVVGGDYG. The CDR3, in full, reads CSVVGGDYGYTF.

Concerning this clone: The sequence runs out 3 residues before the end of the CDR3; the remainder is reconstructed from the germline J gene. The rearrangement joins TRBV12-3 or TRBV12-4 to TRBJ1-6, with TRBD1 matching 7 bases. V was pared by 8 bases and J by 7 bases, with 8 bases of the junction left unmatched. This CDR3 region has 14 residues. The sequenced part of the CDR3 DNA is TGTGCCAGCGGTAACAGGGGACAAAATTCACCC. This encodes CASGNRGQNSP. The entire CDR3 reads CASGNRGQNSPLHF.

Comment on this clone: One end of the junction varies from germline; a read error may be responsible. The observed sequence ends 3 residues before the CDR3 terminus, with the missing tail filled in from the germline J gene. This specimen includes other DNA sequences encoding the same CDR3. The rearrangement links TRBV19 to TRBJ1-6, with D perhaps TRBD1 (6 bases). CDR3 length: 16 amino acids. Germline loops: CDR1 LNHDA, CDR2 SQIVND (reference sequence). CDR3 bases read: TGTGCTAGTAGTATGAACTGGGACATCGGGAATTCACCC. This sequence encodes CASSMNWDIGNSP. The entire CDR3 reads CASSMNWDIGNSPLHF.

Worth noting for this clone: Sequencing ends 3 residues short of the CDR3 end; the germline J gene provides the rest. The J gene is TRBJ2-1, the V gene TRBV20-1; 8 nucleotides match TRBD2. CDR1 and CDR2 from the germline V gene are DFQATT and SNEGSKA (reference sequence). The CDR3 has 15 residues. V trimming: 6 bases; J trimming: 4 bases; junction bases outside the gene matches: 11. Incomplete CDR3 DNA: TGCAGTGCCCTAGCGGGCGGGGGGATTTACAATGAG. Protein sequence: CSALAGGGIYNE. The whole CDR3 sequence is CSALAGGGIYNEQFF.

In regard to this clone: Coverage ceases 3 residues before the CDR3 finishes, and the germline J gene fills in the end. The V gene is TRBV5-1, the J gene TRBJ2-2; 10 positions agree with TRBD1. This CDR3 is 16 amino acids long. Germline V gene data show CDR1 as SGHRS and CDR2 as YFSETQ. The ends lost 5 bases at V and 4 bases at J; junction bases unmatched: 8. The CDR3 spells CASRSGQGKGTGELFF. Incomplete CDR3 DNA: TGCGCCAGCAGATCGGGACAGGGGAAAGGCACCGGGGAG.